This is a list of T cell receptor beta chains from one sample in a study of blood T cell repertoires in COVID-19. The repertoire was sequenced with immunoSEQ multiplex PCR; TCRdb's copy has only in-frame clones and lacks some. The table shows approximately 240,000 clones, with 80% to 90% occurring only once. The specimen was peripheral blood. All receptors derive from a man aged 50 or older who had recovered from COVID-19. The CDR3 runs from the conserved cysteine through the conserved F or W. D genes are given only for firm matches. Not all rows give a size; the values are once, few, many and, for expanded clones, a class.

clone_size,d_call,j_call,v_call,cdr3_aa,cdr3_nt
-,TRBD2,TRBJ2-5,TRBV19,CASSLLAGGPEETQYF,TGTGCCAGTAGTCTACTAGCGGGAGGGCCGGAAGAGACCCAGTACTTC
-,-,TRBJ2-1,TRBV6-1,CASSEALRGSSYNEQFF,TGTGCCAGCAGTGAAGCGCTACGAGGGTCGTCCTACAATGAGCAGTTCTTC
-,-,TRBJ1-2,TRBV5-1,CASSLGDNYGYTF,TGCGCCAGCAGCCTAGGAGACAACTATGGCTACACCTTC
-,TRBD1,TRBJ1-5,TRBV19,CASKFGRGKDQPQHF,TGTGCCAGTAAGTTCGGCAGGGGGAAGGATCAGCCCCAGCATTTT
once,-,TRBJ1-2,TRBV23-1,CASPQAHGYTF,TGCGCCAGCCCACAGGCCCATGGCTACACCTTC
-,TRBD2,TRBJ2-3,TRBV3-1/TRBV3-2,CASSLRLAGSTDTQYF,TGTGCCAGCAGCCTCCGACTAGCGGGGAGCACAGATACGCAGTATTTT
-,TRBD1,TRBJ1-5,TRBV28,CASSPGQGRIGNQPQHF,TGTGCCAGCAGTCCGGGACAGGGGAGGATTGGCAATCAGCCCCAGCATTTT
once,TRBD1,TRBJ2-1,TRBV15,CATSRGRRGSYNEQFF,TGTGCCACCAGCAGAGGTCGCAGGGGGTCCTACAATGAGCAGTTCTTC
-,TRBD1,TRBJ1-5,TRBV7-2,CASSRGRGPDQPQHF,TGTGCCAGCAGCCGTGGCAGGGGGCCGGATCAGCCCCAGCATTTT
-,TRBD1,TRBJ2-5,TRBV30,CAWSQGQGRQETQYF,TGTGCCTGGAGTCAGGGACAGGGGAGGCAAGAGACCCAGTACTTC
-,-,TRBJ2-2,TRBV19,CASSIVDSANTGELFF,TGTGCCAGTAGTATAGTCGACAGCGCGAACACCGGGGAGCTGTTTTTT
-,TRBD1,TRBJ2-7,TRBV12-3/TRBV12-4,CASSLGGGYEQYF,TGTGCCAGCAGTTTAGGAGGGGGCTATGAGCAGTACTTC
few,TRBD2,TRBJ2-7,TRBV19,CASSAGTSGNYEQYF,TGTGCCAGTAGTGCTGGGACTAGCGGGAACTACGAGCAGTACTTC
-,TRBD1,TRBJ1-5,TRBV5-3,CARSHFSGTGVSSNQPQHF,TGTGCCAGAAGCCATTTCTCCGGGACAGGGGTGTCTAGCAATCAGCCCCAGCATTTT
-,-,TRBJ2-5,TRBV3-1/TRBV3-2,CASSQEFRGHPGETQYF,TGTGCCAGCAGCCAAGAATTCCGGGGACACCCAGGCGAGACCCAGTACTTC
-,TRBD1,TRBJ1-2,TRBV28,CASSHPGGGQGVTNYGYTF,TGTGCCAGCAGTCACCCCGGAGGGGGACAGGGGGTTACAAACTATGGCTACACCTTC
-,-,TRBJ2-1,TRBV10-1,CASSGGLPSSSYNEQFF,TGCGCCAGCAGTGGGGGCCTTCCCTCGAGCTCCTACAATGAGCAGTTCTTC
-,-,TRBJ2-3,TRBV19,CASAQGTDTQYF,TGTGCCAGTGCACAGGGTACAGATACGCAGTATTTT
-,TRBD2,TRBJ2-7,TRBV6-5,CASSYTASGTPYEQYF,TGTGCCAGCAGTTACACGGCTAGCGGAACCCCCTACGAGCAGTACTTC
once,-,TRBJ1-5,TRBV19,CASSMIPGGVRLNQPQHF,TGTGCCAGTAGTATGATTCCGGGAGGCGTTCGGCTAAATCAGCCCCAGCATTTT
-,-,TRBJ2-1,TRBV7-9,CASSLTGDVGEQFF,TGTGCCAGCAGCTTGACGGGAGACGTAGGAGAGCAGTTCTTC
-,-,TRBJ2-3,TRBV28,CASSLLLTGVDTQYF,TGTGCCAGCAGTTTACTCCTAACGGGTGTGGATACGCAGTATTTT
-,TRBD2,TRBJ2-5,TRBV24-1,CATSGEGLAGGWYF,TGTGCCACCAGTGGCGAGGGACTAGCGGGAGGTTGGTACTTC